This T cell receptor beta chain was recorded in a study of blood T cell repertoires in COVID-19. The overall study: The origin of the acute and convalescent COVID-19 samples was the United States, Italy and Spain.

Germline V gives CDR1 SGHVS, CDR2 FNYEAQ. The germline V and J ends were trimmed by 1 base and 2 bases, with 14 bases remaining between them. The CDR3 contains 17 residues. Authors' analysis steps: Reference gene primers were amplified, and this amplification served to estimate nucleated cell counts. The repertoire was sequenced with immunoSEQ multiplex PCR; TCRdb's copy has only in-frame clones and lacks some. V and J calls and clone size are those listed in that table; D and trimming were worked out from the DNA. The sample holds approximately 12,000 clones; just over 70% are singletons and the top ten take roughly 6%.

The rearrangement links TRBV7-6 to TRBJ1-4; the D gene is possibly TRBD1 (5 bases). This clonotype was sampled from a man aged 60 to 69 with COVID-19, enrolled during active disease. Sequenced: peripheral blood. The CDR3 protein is CASSLDNPGGTNEKLFF. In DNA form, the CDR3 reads TGTGCCAGCAGCTTAGACAATCCGGGGGGGACTAATGAAAAACTGTTTTTT.